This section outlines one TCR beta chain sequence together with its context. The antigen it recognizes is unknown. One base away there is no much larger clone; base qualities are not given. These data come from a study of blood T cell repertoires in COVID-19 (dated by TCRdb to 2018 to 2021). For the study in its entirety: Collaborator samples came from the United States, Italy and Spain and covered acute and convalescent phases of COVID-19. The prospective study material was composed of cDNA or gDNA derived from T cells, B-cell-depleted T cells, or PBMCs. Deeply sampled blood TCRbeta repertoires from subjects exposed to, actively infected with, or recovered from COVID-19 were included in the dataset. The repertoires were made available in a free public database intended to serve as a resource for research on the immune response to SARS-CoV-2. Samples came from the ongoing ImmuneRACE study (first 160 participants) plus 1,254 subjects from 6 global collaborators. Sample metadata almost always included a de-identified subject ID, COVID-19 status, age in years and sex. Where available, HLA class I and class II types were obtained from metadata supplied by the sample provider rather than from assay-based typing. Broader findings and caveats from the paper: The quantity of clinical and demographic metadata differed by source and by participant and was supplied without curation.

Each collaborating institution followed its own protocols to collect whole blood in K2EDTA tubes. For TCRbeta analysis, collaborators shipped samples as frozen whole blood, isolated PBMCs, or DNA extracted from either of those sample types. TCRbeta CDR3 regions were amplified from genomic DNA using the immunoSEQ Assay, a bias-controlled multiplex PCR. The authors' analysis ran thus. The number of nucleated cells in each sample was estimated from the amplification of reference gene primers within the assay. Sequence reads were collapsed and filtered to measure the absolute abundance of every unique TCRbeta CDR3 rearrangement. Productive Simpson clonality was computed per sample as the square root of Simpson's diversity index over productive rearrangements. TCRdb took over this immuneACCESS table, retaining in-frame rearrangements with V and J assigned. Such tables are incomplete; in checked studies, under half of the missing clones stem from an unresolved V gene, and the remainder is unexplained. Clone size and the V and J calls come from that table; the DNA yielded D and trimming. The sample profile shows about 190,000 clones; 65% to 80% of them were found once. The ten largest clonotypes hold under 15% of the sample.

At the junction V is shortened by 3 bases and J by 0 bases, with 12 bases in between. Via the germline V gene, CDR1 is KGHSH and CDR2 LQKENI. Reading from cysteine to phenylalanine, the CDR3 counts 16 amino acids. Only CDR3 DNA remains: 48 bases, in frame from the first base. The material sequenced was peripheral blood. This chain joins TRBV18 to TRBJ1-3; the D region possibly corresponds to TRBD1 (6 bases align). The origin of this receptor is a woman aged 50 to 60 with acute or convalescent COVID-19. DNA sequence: TGTGCCAGCTCACCCGGGACAACGATCTCTGGAAACACCATATATTTT. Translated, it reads CASSPGTTISGNTIYF. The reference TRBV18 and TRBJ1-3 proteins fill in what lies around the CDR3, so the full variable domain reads NAGVMQNPRHLVRRRGQEARLRCSPMKGHSHVYWYRQLPEEGLKFMVYLQKENIIDESGMPKERFSAEFPKEGPSILRIQQVVRGDSAAYFCASSPGTTISGNTIYFGEGSWLTVV.